There are a few counts of the clone carrying this TCR beta chain. The target antigen is unknown. The CDR3 end lies 3 residues beyond the end of the read and is filled in from the germline J gene. This same CDR3 is encoded by further DNA sequences in the sample. The data originate from a study of T cell clonality in common variable immunodeficiency. Regarding the study as a whole: Fewer deletions and N-nucleotide insertions were reportedly seen in common variable immunodeficiency TCR beta sequences. What drives increased CVID clonality needs T cell subpopulation sequencing.

Trimming cost V 5 bases and J 2 bases, with 3 bases left between them. Germline CDR1 SEHNR, CDR2 FQNEAQ (reference sequence). The CDR3 runs to 11 residues. The assay was immunoSEQ multiplex PCR, and TCRdb's table has in-frame clones only and misses some. Sampling found around 25,000 clones, none seen once. This chain links TRBV7-9 with TRBJ2-5; no clear D gene. The receptor was derived from a human donor with common variable immunodeficiency. The specimen sequenced was peripheral blood mononuclear cells. CDR3 bases read: TGTGCCAGCAGCCCGCAAGAGACC. Amino acid sequence: CASSPQET. In full, the CDR3 is CASSPQETQYF.